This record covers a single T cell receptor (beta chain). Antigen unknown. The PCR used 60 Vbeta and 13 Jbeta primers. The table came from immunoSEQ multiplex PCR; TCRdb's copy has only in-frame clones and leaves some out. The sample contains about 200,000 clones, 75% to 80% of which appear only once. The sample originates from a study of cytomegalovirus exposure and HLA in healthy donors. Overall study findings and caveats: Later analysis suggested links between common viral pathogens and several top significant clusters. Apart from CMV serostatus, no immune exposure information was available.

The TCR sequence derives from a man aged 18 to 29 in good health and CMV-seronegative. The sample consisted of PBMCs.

This chain's CDR3 is CASSYSSQIPYEQYF. The CDR3 DNA reads TGTGCCAGCAGTTACTCCTCCCAGATACCCTACGAGCAGTACTTC. The chain carries TRBV6-5 and TRBJ2-7; D remains ambiguous. The germline V and J ends were trimmed by 0 bases and 2 bases, with 11 bases remaining between them. Germline V CDR1 and CDR2: MNHEY, SVGAGI. The CDR3 has 15 amino acids.